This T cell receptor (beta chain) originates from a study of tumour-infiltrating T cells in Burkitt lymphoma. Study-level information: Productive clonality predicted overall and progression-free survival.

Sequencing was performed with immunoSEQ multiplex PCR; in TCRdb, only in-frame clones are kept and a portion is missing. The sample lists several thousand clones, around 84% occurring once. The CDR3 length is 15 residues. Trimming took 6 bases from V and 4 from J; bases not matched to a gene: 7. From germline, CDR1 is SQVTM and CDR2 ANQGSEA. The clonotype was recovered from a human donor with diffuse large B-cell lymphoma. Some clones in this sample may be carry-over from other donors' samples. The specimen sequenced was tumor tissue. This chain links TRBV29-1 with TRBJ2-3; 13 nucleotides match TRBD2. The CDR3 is CSVKGTSGNPDTQYF. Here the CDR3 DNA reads TGCAGCGTAAAAGGGACTAGCGGGAATCCAGATACGCAGTATTTT.